One and the same sample provided the 3 T cell receptor beta chains below, sequenced in a study of T cells after yellow fever vaccination. A single record per CDR3 protein comes from TCRdb applying MiXCR to the 5' RACE reads. The sample holds around 230,000 distinct CDR3 sequences, approximately 6.3% seen once. Sequencing used CD4+ T cells sorted from PBMCs, obtained on the day of the yellow fever booster vaccination. These receptors were taken from a man younger than 45 who received the YFV17D yellow fever vaccine.

This clonotype has a count of ten or more. The chain is built from TRBV29-1 and TRBJ2-4; 9 positions match TRBD1. V was clipped by 6 bases and J by 1 base; unmatched bases: 10. The CDR3 runs 16 residues. Germline CDR1 and CDR2: SQVTM and ANQGSEA. CDR3 region: CSVPGQGGLAKNIQYF. CDR3 DNA sequence: TGCAGCGTCCCGGGACAGGGAGGGTTGGCCAAAAACATTCAGTACTTC. Complete variable domain (other parts from reference TRBV29-1 and TRBJ2-4): SAVISQKPSRDICQRGTSLTIQCQVDSQVTMMFWYRQQPGQSLTLIATANQGSEATYESGFVIDKFPISRPNLTFSTLTVSNMSPEDSSIYLCSVPGQGGLAKNIQYFGAGTRLSVL.

The J gene is TRBJ1-5, the V gene TRBV30; perhaps TRBD1 as D (5 bases). The V and J ends lost 0 bases and 3 bases respectively, with 9 bases between them. Germline values: CDR1 GTSNPN, CDR2 SVGIG (reference sequence). CDR3 length: 14 residues. This CDR3 is CAWSVGTNNQPQHF. The CDR3 DNA reads TGTGCCTGGAGTGTAGGGACGAACAATCAGCCCCAGCATTTT.

This clonotype has only a few counts. The rearrangement uses TRBV24-1 and TRBJ2-3; D tentatively fits TRBD1 or TRBD2 (5 bases each). Germline-derived CDR1 and CDR2 are KGHDR and SFDVKD. This CDR3 has 16 residues. V gave up 4 bases and J gave up 4 bases, with 17 bases separating them. CDR3 sequence: CATSDPGRSDADTQYF. The CDR3 coding sequence is TGTGCCACCAGTGACCCGGGACGCTCGGACGCAGATACGCAGTATTTT.